The clone carrying this T cell receptor beta chain was recorded many times. A much bigger clone sits one base away, suggesting this may be a read error. The data stem from a study of T cells in Graves' hyperthyroidism and ophthalmopathy. Amplification yielded TCR beta CDR3 regions, with RNA transcripts as the source. The HTBI primer set drove a first-round RT-PCR of the TCR CDR3. TCRdb passed the multiplex PCR reads through MiXCR, listing each CDR3 protein once. The sample lists about half a million distinct CDR3 sequences; around 22% were seen once. Subjects with ophthalmopathy showed a Clinical Activity Score no lower than 3, a NOSPECS grade no lower than 4, and a duration shorter than 3 months. Sequences were obtained from blood. This sequence originates from a woman aged 30 to 39 with Graves' ophthalmopathy.

The CDR3 DNA reads as TGTGCCAGCAGCTTAAGGCGGGGGAACGCTGAAGCTTTCTTT. Translated, it gives CASSLRRGNAEAFF. The gene calls are TRBV11-2 and TRBJ1-1; the D gene is possibly TRBD1 (5 bases). The germline gives CDR1 SGHAT, CDR2 FQNNGV. CDR3 length: 14 amino acids.